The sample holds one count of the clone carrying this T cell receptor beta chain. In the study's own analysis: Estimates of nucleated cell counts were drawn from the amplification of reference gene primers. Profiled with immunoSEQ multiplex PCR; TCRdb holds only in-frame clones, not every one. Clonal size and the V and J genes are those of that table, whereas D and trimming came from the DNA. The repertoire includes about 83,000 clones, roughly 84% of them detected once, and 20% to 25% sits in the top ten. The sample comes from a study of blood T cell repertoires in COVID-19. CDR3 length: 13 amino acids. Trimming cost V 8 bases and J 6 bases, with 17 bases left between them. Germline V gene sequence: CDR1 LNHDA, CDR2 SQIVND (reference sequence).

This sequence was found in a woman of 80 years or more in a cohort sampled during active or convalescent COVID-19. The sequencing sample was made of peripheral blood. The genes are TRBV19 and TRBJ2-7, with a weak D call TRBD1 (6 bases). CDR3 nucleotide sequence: TGTGCCAGTGGCGGACAGTCTTTCAGCGAGCAGTACTTC. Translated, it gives CASGGQSFSEQYF.